The 10 T cell receptor beta chains given below trace back to one sample, sequenced in a study of blood T cell repertoires in COVID-19. Assay: immunoSEQ multiplex PCR; the TCRdb copy retains only in-frame clones and omits some. The table has 60,000 or so clones, approximately 90% seen once; the top ten hold 1.6%. Source material: peripheral blood. These receptors were obtained from a man between 60 and 75 years old with acute or convalescent COVID-19.

This clone has only one observation. The chain is built from TRBV30 and TRBJ1-1; weak D call: TRBD1 (5 bases). Germline CDR1 reads GTSNPN; CDR2 reads SVGIG (reference sequence). CDR3 length equals 13 residues. V lost 0 bases to trimming and J lost 7 bases, with 12 bases between them. CDR3 region: CAWSVKGRNEAFF. CDR3 nucleotide sequence: TGTGCCTGGAGTGTGAAGGGGCGCAATGAAGCTTTCTTT.

This sequence joins TRBV14 and TRBJ1-1; the D gene is possibly TRBD1 (6 bases). V was pared by 8 bases and J by 3 bases, with 7 bases between. This CDR3 is built from 11 residues. CDR1 and CDR2 from the germline V gene are SGHDN and FVKESK. CDR3 sequence reads: CASGGYTEAFF. CDR3 bases: TGTGCCAGCGGGGGCTACACTGAAGCTTTCTTT.

This chain links TRBV18 with TRBJ2-7, with D tentatively TRBD1 (6 bases). CDR3 size: 14 residues. From germline, CDR1 is KGHSH and CDR2 LQKENI. Trimming stripped 2 bases from V and 6 bases from J, with 14 bases between. CDR3 amino acids: CASSPGQGTGEQYF. CDR3 nucleotide sequence: TGTGCCAGCTCACCAGGGCAGGGGACCGGCGAGCAGTACTTC.

The chain carries TRBV6-1 and TRBJ2-3; the match to TRBD2 covers 7 bases. The CDR3 has 15 amino acids. V lost 3 bases and J lost 3; bases outside the gene matches: 6. CDR1 and CDR2 (germline): MNHNS, SASEGT. CDR3 region: CASSDSRGMTDTQYF. Here the CDR3 DNA reads TGTGCCAGCAGTGACTCGCGGGGGATGACAGATACGCAGTATTTT.

V is TRBV6-5 and J is TRBJ1-1; D might be TRBD1 (5 bases). Germline assignment: CDR1 MNHEY and CDR2 SVGAGI. This CDR3 has 15 residues. With 0 bases removed from V and 8 bases from J, the gap between germline ends came to 16 bases. CDR3 sequence reads: CASSYSRQGRTEAFF. The DNA of the CDR3 is TGTGCCAGCAGTTACTCGAGGCAGGGAAGAACGGAAGCTTTCTTT.

Written as DNA, the CDR3 is TGCGCCAGCAGCCCACAGGGGGCTCGGAACACTGAAGCTTTCTTT. Its translation is CASSPQGARNTEAFF. The chain links TRBV5-1 to TRBJ1-1, with 9 nucleotides matching TRBD1. CDR3 length: 15 amino acids. The germline V gene has CDR1 SGHRS and CDR2 YFSETQ. With 4 bases clipped from V and 1 base from J, the junction kept 5 bases outside the gene matches.

In this sample, this clone turned up once. The V and J genes are TRBV5-1 and TRBJ1-5, with D possibly TRBD1 on 5 matching bases. The CDR3 consists of 15 residues. With 4 bases removed from V and 1 base from J, the gap between germline ends came to 12 bases. The germline V gene encodes CDR1 SGHRS and CDR2 YFSETQ. DNA for the CDR3: TGCGCCAGCAGCCTTGACAGCCGGAGCAATCAGCCCCAGCATTTT. This encodes CASSLDSRSNQPQHF.

The V call is TRBV27, the J call TRBJ1-4, with 9 bases fitting TRBD1. The V gene's germline CDR1 is MNHEY and CDR2 SMNVEV (reference sequence). The CDR3 loop spans 17 amino acids. Trimming took 4 bases from V and 5 from J; bases not matched to a gene: 11. The CDR3: CASSSITLTGGNEKLFF. In DNA, the CDR3 is TGTGCCAGCAGTTCTATTACCTTGACAGGGGGGAATGAAAAACTGTTTTTT. The full variable domain, completed using reference TRBV27 and TRBJ1-4, is EAQVTQNPRYLITVTGKKLTVTCSQNMNHEYMSWYRQDPGLGLRQIYYSMNVEVTDKGDVPEGYKVSRKEKRNFPLILESPSPNQTSLYFCASSSITLTGGNEKLFFGSGTQLSVL.

This rearrangement joins TRBV5-6 to TRBJ2-2; TRBD2 might be the D (5 bases). In germline, CDR1 is SGHDT, CDR2 YYEEEE. V was shortened by 5 bases and J by 3 bases, with 14 bases between the two germline ends. The CDR3 totals 15 residues. The CDR3 sequence is CASSRWGSDTGELFF. The CDR3 bases are TGTGCCAGCAGTAGGTGGGGTAGCGACACCGGGGAGCTGTTTTTT.

The J gene is TRBJ1-4, the V gene TRBV5-1; 7 bases agree with TRBD1. The CDR3 loop spans 15 amino acids. CDR1 SGHRS and CDR2 YFSETQ come from the germline V gene. Trimming at V came to 7 bases and at J to 7 bases, leaving 13 bases not matched to a gene. The CDR3 sequence: CASAGEGAKGEKLFF. CDR3 DNA: TGCGCCAGCGCCGGTGAGGGGGCGAAGGGTGAAAAACTGTTTTTT.